A single sample gave rise to the 5 T cell receptor beta chains below, sequenced in a study of post-analysis software for immune sequencing data. Their target antigens are unknown. Study results and limitations: Compared with controls, patients had more of about 5 TRBV segments, including TRBV5-6, TRBV5-1 and TRBV20-1.

Included in the TCR beta cDNA libraries were unique molecular identifiers. TCRdb analysed the PCR reads with MiXCR anew, one entry per CDR3 protein. The sample lists more than 450,000 distinct CDR3 sequences, 44% occurring once. The sequenced sample consisted of blood. These receptors all stem from a girl aged 10-17 years with multiple sclerosis.

This clonotype turned up a few times. The rearrangement uses TRBV20-1 and TRBJ2-1; D remains unclear. V dropped 0 bases and J dropped 2 bases, with 8 bases sitting between them. This CDR3 region has 14 residues. Germline V gives CDR1 DFQATT, CDR2 SNEGSKA (reference sequence). This CDR3 is CSARDPAAYNEQFF. The CDR3 DNA reads as TGCAGTGCTAGAGATCCCGCTGCCTACAATGAGCAGTTCTTC.

This rearrangement joins TRBV7-2 to TRBJ2-4; D gene unclear. V dropped 5 bases and J dropped 1 base, with 9 bases sitting between them. CDR3 length equals 14 residues. Germline V gene sequence: CDR1 SGHTA, CDR2 FQGNSA. In DNA, the CDR3 is TGTGCCAGCAGCCCTCGACGGGCCAAAAACATTCAGTACTTC. This encodes CASSPRRAKNIQYF.

V usage is TRBV9 and J usage is TRBJ1-1; no clear D. CDR1 and CDR2 from the germline V gene are SGDLS and YYNGEE. Between the trimmed V and J ends, which lost 0 bases and 1 base, there was a span of 10 bases. The CDR3 has 15 residues. The CDR3 spells CASSVGGWGNTEAFF. For the CDR3, the DNA is TGTGCCAGCAGCGTAGGGGGTTGGGGGAACACTGAAGCTTTCTTT.

This chain links TRBV12-3 or TRBV12-4 with TRBJ1-2; tentative D call: TRBD1 (6 bases). The CDR3 covers 14 residues. V was clipped by 6 bases and J by 8 bases, with 19 bases between them. CDR3 region: CASSLGARGDGYTF. CDR3 nucleotides: TGTGCCAGCAGCCTAGGTGCCAGGGGCGACGGCTACACCTTC.

J is TRBJ2-1 and V is TRBV6-5; TRBD2 agrees at 7 bases. The CDR3 is 15 amino acids. The germline CDR1 and CDR2 sequences are MNHEY and SVGAGI. J lost 7 bases, V lost 6 bases, and 12 bases had no gene match. CDR3 loop: CASSQGTIPRNEQFF. DNA for the CDR3: TGTGCCAGCAGCCAAGGGACTATCCCAAGAAATGAGCAGTTCTTC.